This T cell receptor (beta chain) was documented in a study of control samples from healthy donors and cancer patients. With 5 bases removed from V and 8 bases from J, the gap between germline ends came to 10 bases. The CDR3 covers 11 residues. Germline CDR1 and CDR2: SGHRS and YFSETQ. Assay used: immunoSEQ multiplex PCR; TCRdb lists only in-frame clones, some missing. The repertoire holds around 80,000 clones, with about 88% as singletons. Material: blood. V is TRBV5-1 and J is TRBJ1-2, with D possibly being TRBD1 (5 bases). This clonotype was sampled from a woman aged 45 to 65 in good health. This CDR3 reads CASSLGEGYTF. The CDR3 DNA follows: TGCGCCAGCAGTCTAGGGGAAGGCTACACCTTC.